The rows below give T cell receptor beta chains drawn from one sample of a study of early T cells in non-severe SARS-CoV-2 infection. One entry per CDR3 protein, called by TCRdb with MiXCR from the 5' RACE reads. The repertoire holds more than 20,000 distinct CDR3 sequences, with 4% to 4.5% as singletons. Sequenced input: whole blood. These receptors originate from an adult who was a healthcare worker with PCR-confirmed SARS-CoV-2 infection or an uninfected control (not recorded which). The CDR3 runs from the conserved cysteine through the conserved F or W. D genes are given only for firm matches. A row's size may be missing; if present it is once, few, many or a size class.

CDR3 protein: CASSRRYETDTQYF; CDR3 DNA: TGTGCCAGCAGTCGCCGGTACGAGACAGATACGCAGTATTTT; D gene: .; V gene: TRBV6-2/TRBV6-3; clone size: many; J gene: TRBJ2-3
CDR3 protein: CASSPADRGIVQPQHF; CDR3 DNA: TGTGCCAGCAGCCCCGCTGACAGGGGAATAGTTCAGCCCCAGCATTTT; D gene: TRBD1; V gene: TRBV28; clone size: many; J gene: TRBJ1-5
CDR3 protein: CAISGAQGSGNTIYF; CDR3 DNA: TGTGCCATCAGTGGAGCCCAGGGGAGCGGAAACACCATATATTTT; D gene: .; V gene: TRBV10-3; clone size: medium-sized; J gene: TRBJ1-3
CDR3 protein: CASSLAQVGQETQYF; CDR3 DNA: TGTGCCAGCAGCTTAGCACAGGTTGGACAAGAGACCCAGTACTTC; D gene: .; V gene: TRBV7-2; clone size: many; J gene: TRBJ2-5
CDR3 protein: CASSALAGGDIQYF; CDR3 DNA: TGTGCCAGCAGCGCTCTCGCGGGGGGCGACATTCAGTACTTC; D gene: TRBD2; V gene: TRBV11-2; clone size: many; J gene: TRBJ2-4
CDR3 protein: CASSPTGRDTDTQYF; CDR3 DNA: TGTGCCAGCAGTCCCACGGGGCGAGATACAGATACGCAGTATTTT; D gene: .; V gene: TRBV7-6; clone size: many; J gene: TRBJ2-3
CDR3 protein: CASSGGGAVTDTQYF; CDR3 DNA: TGTGCCAGCAGCGGCGGGGGGGCCGTCACAGATACGCAGTATTTT; D gene: TRBD2; V gene: TRBV6-4; clone size: many; J gene: TRBJ2-3
CDR3 protein: CASTAAGQGTTEAFF; CDR3 DNA: TGTGCCAGCACTGCGGCGGGACAGGGAACCACTGAAGCTTTCTTT; D gene: TRBD1; V gene: TRBV7-9; clone size: many; J gene: TRBJ1-1
CDR3 protein: CASSQGLQGAVTDTQYF; CDR3 DNA: TGCGCCAGCAGCCAGGGATTACAGGGGGCTGTCACAGATACGCAGTATTTT; D gene: TRBD1; V gene: TRBV4-1; clone size: many; J gene: TRBJ2-3
CDR3 protein: CSARWGRNTEAFF; CDR3 DNA: TGCAGTGCTAGATGGGGAAGGAACACTGAAGCTTTCTTT; D gene: .; V gene: TRBV20-1; clone size: many; J gene: TRBJ1-1
CDR3 protein: CATSDLGLAGDETQYF; CDR3 DNA: TGTGCCACCAGTGATTTGGGACTAGCGGGGGATGAGACCCAGTACTTC; D gene: TRBD2; V gene: TRBV24-1; clone size: many; J gene: TRBJ2-5
CDR3 protein: CASSLSIAGGDHYGYTF; CDR3 DNA: TGTGCCAGCAGTTTATCGATCGCCGGGGGCGATCACTATGGCTACACCTTC; D gene: .; V gene: TRBV27; clone size: medium-sized; J gene: TRBJ1-2
CDR3 protein: CSVTATNTEAFF; CDR3 DNA: TGCAGCGTCACGGCCACGAACACTGAAGCTTTCTTT; D gene: .; V gene: TRBV29-1; clone size: many; J gene: TRBJ1-1
CDR3 protein: CASSPGTEPYNEQFF; CDR3 DNA: TGTGCCAGCAGCCCCGGGACAGAGCCCTACAATGAGCAGTTCTTC; D gene: TRBD1; V gene: TRBV27; clone size: many; J gene: TRBJ2-1
CDR3 protein: CSAGQESSYNSPLHF; CDR3 DNA: TGCAGTGCTGGACAGGAAAGCTCCTATAATTCACCCCTCCACTTT; D gene: TRBD1; V gene: TRBV20-1; clone size: many; J gene: TRBJ1-6
CDR3 protein: CASSYGGTGTTPQHF; CDR3 DNA: TGTGCCAGCAGCTATGGGGGCACAGGGACTACACCCCAGCATTTT; D gene: .; V gene: TRBV28; clone size: many; J gene: TRBJ1-5
CDR3 protein: CASSQGRQGANQPQHF; CDR3 DNA: TGCGCCAGCAGCCAAGGCAGACAGGGGGCGAATCAGCCCCAGCATTTT; D gene: TRBD1; V gene: TRBV4-1; clone size: few; J gene: TRBJ1-5
CDR3 protein: CASSQVSDPGYTF; CDR3 DNA: TGCGCCAGCAGCCAAGTGTCTGACCCGGGCTACACCTTC; D gene: .; V gene: TRBV4-1; clone size: many; J gene: TRBJ1-2
CDR3 protein: CAISAGKGHNTEAFF; CDR3 DNA: TGTGCCATCAGTGCGGGTAAGGGGCACAACACTGAAGCTTTCTTT; D gene: .; V gene: TRBV10-3; clone size: many; J gene: TRBJ1-1
CDR3 protein: CASSVEVGSYEQYF; CDR3 DNA: TGTGCCAGCAGCGTAGAAGTAGGGTCCTACGAGCAGTACTTC; D gene: .; V gene: TRBV9; clone size: many; J gene: TRBJ2-7
CDR3 protein: CSARTGNQPQHF; CDR3 DNA: TGCAGTGCTAGAACTGGGAATCAGCCCCAGCATTTT; D gene: .; V gene: TRBV20-1; clone size: few; J gene: TRBJ1-5
CDR3 protein: CASSFFGYGYTF; CDR3 DNA: TGTGCCAGCAGTTTTTTTGGCTATGGCTACACCTTC; D gene: .; V gene: TRBV12-3/TRBV12-4; clone size: few; J gene: TRBJ1-2
CDR3 protein: CASSMGTAGFYERYF; CDR3 DNA: TGTGCCAGTAGTATGGGGACTGCGGGATTCTACGAGCGGTACTTC; D gene: .; V gene: TRBV19; clone size: few; J gene: TRBJ2-7
CDR3 protein: CASSLGDTQYF; CDR3 DNA: TGCGCCAGCAGCTTAGGAGATACGCAGTATTTT; D gene: .; V gene: TRBV5-1; clone size: many; J gene: TRBJ2-3
CDR3 protein: CASSLGRKNTEAFF; CDR3 DNA: TGTGCCAGCAGCTTAGGACGGAAGAACACTGAAGCTTTCTTT; D gene: .; V gene: TRBV7-6; clone size: .; J gene: TRBJ1-1
CDR3 protein: CASSLSRAGMNTEAFF; CDR3 DNA: TGTGCCAGCAGCTTATCTAGGGCAGGGATGAACACTGAAGCTTTCTTT; D gene: .; V gene: TRBV7-2; clone size: many; J gene: TRBJ1-1
CDR3 protein: CASSPHDRATEAFF; CDR3 DNA: TGTGCCAGCAGCCCCCATGACAGGGCCACTGAAGCTTTCTTT; D gene: TRBD1; V gene: TRBV9; clone size: few; J gene: TRBJ1-1
CDR3 protein: CASSQPGHLNTEAFF; CDR3 DNA: TGTGCCAGCAGCCAACCAGGACACCTGAACACTGAAGCTTTCTTT; D gene: .; V gene: TRBV11-2; clone size: many; J gene: TRBJ1-1
CDR3 protein: CASSYSAGVGQPQHF; CDR3 DNA: TGTGCCAGCAGTTACTCGGCGGGGGTTGGGCAGCCCCAGCATTTT; D gene: .; V gene: TRBV6-2/TRBV6-3; clone size: many; J gene: TRBJ1-5
CDR3 protein: CASSLSPATNEKLFF; CDR3 DNA: TGTGCCAGCAGCTTGTCTCCCGCAACTAATGAAAAACTGTTTTTT; D gene: .; V gene: TRBV7-3; clone size: many; J gene: TRBJ1-4
CDR3 protein: CASSPGQGAMDTQYF; CDR3 DNA: TGTGCCAGCAGCCCGGGACAGGGGGCGATGGATACGCAGTATTTT; D gene: TRBD1; V gene: TRBV7-6; clone size: many; J gene: TRBJ2-3
CDR3 protein: CATSFRSGTIQETQYF; CDR3 DNA: TGTGCCACCAGCTTCCGGTCCGGGACAATACAAGAGACCCAGTACTTC; D gene: .; V gene: TRBV15; clone size: many; J gene: TRBJ2-5
CDR3 protein: CSVDHGSDEQFF; CDR3 DNA: TGCAGCGTTGATCACGGGTCGGATGAGCAGTTCTTC; D gene: .; V gene: TRBV29-1; clone size: many; J gene: TRBJ2-1
CDR3 protein: CASSLGNSSYNEQFF; CDR3 DNA: TGTGCCAGCAGCTTAGGGAATTCCTCCTACAATGAGCAGTTCTTC; D gene: .; V gene: TRBV11-2; clone size: many; J gene: TRBJ2-1
CDR3 protein: CASKPRYNEQFF; CDR3 DNA: TGTGCCAGCAAACCCCGCTACAATGAGCAGTTCTTC; D gene: .; V gene: TRBV28; clone size: few; J gene: TRBJ2-1
CDR3 protein: CASSLRGTPIQYF; CDR3 DNA: TGTGCCAGCAGCTTGAGGGGGACCCCCATTCAGTACTTC; D gene: .; V gene: TRBV5-4; clone size: many; J gene: TRBJ2-4
CDR3 protein: CASSSPFLDEQFF; CDR3 DNA: TGTGCCAGCAGCTCCCCCTTCTTAGATGAGCAGTTCTTC; D gene: .; V gene: TRBV7-9; clone size: few; J gene: TRBJ2-1
CDR3 protein: CASSLDTGASGNTIYF; CDR3 DNA: TGCGCCAGCAGCTTGGATACAGGGGCGTCTGGAAACACCATATATTTT; D gene: TRBD1; V gene: TRBV5-1; clone size: many; J gene: TRBJ1-3
CDR3 protein: CSVAGGQGMGSYEQYF; CDR3 DNA: TGCAGCGTTGCTGGGGGACAGGGGATGGGCTCCTACGAGCAGTACTTC; D gene: TRBD1; V gene: TRBV29-1; clone size: many; J gene: TRBJ2-7
CDR3 protein: CASSFSDRGSMTSGEQFF; CDR3 DNA: TGTGCCAGCAGTTTTTCCGACAGGGGATCTATGACTAGCGGAGAGCAGTTCTTC; D gene: .; V gene: TRBV12-3/TRBV12-4; clone size: many; J gene: TRBJ2-1
CDR3 protein: CASSRTRTGRYEQYF; CDR3 DNA: TGTGCCAGCAGCCGAACCCGGACAGGGCGCTACGAGCAGTACTTC; D gene: TRBD1; V gene: TRBV6-5; clone size: many; J gene: TRBJ2-7
CDR3 protein: CASSSTGTGVYEQYF; CDR3 DNA: TGTGCCAGCTCGTCAACCGGGACAGGGGTCTACGAGCAGTACTTC; D gene: TRBD1; V gene: TRBV18; clone size: many; J gene: TRBJ2-7
CDR3 protein: CASSLRPPSGANVLTF; CDR3 DNA: TGTGCCAGCAGCTTAAGGCCGCCCTCTGGGGCCAACGTCCTGACTTTC; D gene: .; V gene: TRBV7-3; clone size: few; J gene: TRBJ2-6
CDR3 protein: CASSYSRYEQYF; CDR3 DNA: TGTGCCAGCAGTTACTCGAGATACGAGCAGTACTTC; D gene: .; V gene: TRBV6-2/TRBV6-3; clone size: once; J gene: TRBJ2-7
CDR3 protein: CSAKDRNEVYEQYF; CDR3 DNA: TGCAGTGCAAAGGACAGGAATGAGGTCTACGAGCAGTACTTC; D gene: TRBD1; V gene: TRBV20-1; clone size: few; J gene: TRBJ2-7
CDR3 protein: CASSLVTGSSSYEQYF; CDR3 DNA: TGTGCCAGCAGCTTAGTTACAGGGAGTAGCTCCTACGAGCAGTACTTC; D gene: .; V gene: TRBV7-9; clone size: many; J gene: TRBJ2-7
CDR3 protein: CSAPVTSGGDTQYF; CDR3 DNA: TGCAGTGCGCCTGTGACTAGCGGGGGAGATACGCAGTATTTT; D gene: TRBD2; V gene: TRBV20-1; clone size: many; J gene: TRBJ2-3
CDR3 protein: CASSEEMTGGGQPQHF; CDR3 DNA: TGTGCCAGCAGTGAAGAGATGACAGGGGGAGGTCAGCCCCAGCATTTT; D gene: TRBD1; V gene: TRBV6-1; clone size: few; J gene: TRBJ1-5
CDR3 protein: CSANRDLNTDTQYF; CDR3 DNA: TGCAGTGCCAACCGGGACCTGAACACAGATACGCAGTATTTT; D gene: .; V gene: TRBV20-1; clone size: many; J gene: TRBJ2-3
CDR3 protein: CASSLAEQAAGLSTDTQYF; CDR3 DNA: TGCGCCAGCAGCTTGGCAGAGCAAGCGGCCGGTTTAAGCACAGATACGCAGTATTTT; D gene: .; V gene: TRBV5-1; clone size: many; J gene: TRBJ2-3
CDR3 protein: CASSSRDGANTGELFF; CDR3 DNA: TGTGCCAGCAGTTCCCGGGACGGCGCGAACACCGGGGAGCTGTTTTTT; D gene: .; V gene: TRBV7-9; clone size: .; J gene: TRBJ2-2
CDR3 protein: CSAIRLSRGDNEQFF; CDR3 DNA: TGCAGTGCTATCCGCTTGTCCCGGGGGGACAATGAGCAGTTCTTC; D gene: TRBD2; V gene: TRBV20-1; clone size: many; J gene: TRBJ2-1
CDR3 protein: CASSPAPGPYEQYF; CDR3 DNA: TGTGCCAGCTCACCGGCCCCCGGCCCCTACGAGCAGTACTTC; D gene: .; V gene: TRBV18; clone size: many; J gene: TRBJ2-7
CDR3 protein: CATQTSSYNEQFF; CDR3 DNA: TGTGCCACCCAGACTTCCTCCTACAATGAGCAGTTCTTC; D gene: .; V gene: TRBV2; clone size: many; J gene: TRBJ2-1
CDR3 protein: CSAQWWDEQYF; CDR3 DNA: TGCAGTGCCCAGTGGTGGGACGAGCAGTACTTC; D gene: .; V gene: TRBV20-1; clone size: many; J gene: TRBJ2-7
CDR3 protein: CASSQAETNTGELFF; CDR3 DNA: TGTGCCAGCAGTCAAGCAGAAACGAACACCGGGGAGCTGTTTTTT; D gene: .; V gene: TRBV6-2/TRBV6-3; clone size: medium-sized; J gene: TRBJ2-2
CDR3 protein: CSVVPSGTPSTEAFF; CDR3 DNA: TGCAGCGTTGTCCCCTCCGGGACACCTTCGACTGAAGCTTTCTTT; D gene: .; V gene: TRBV29-1; clone size: many; J gene: TRBJ1-1
CDR3 protein: CATRGLALPNTGELFF; CDR3 DNA: TGTGCCACCCGCGGACTAGCCCTCCCGAACACCGGGGAGCTGTTTTTT; D gene: TRBD2; V gene: TRBV24-1; clone size: many; J gene: TRBJ2-2
CDR3 protein: CASSSTTDSLGYEQYF; CDR3 DNA: TGTGCCAGCAGTTCCACGACAGACTCGCTGGGCTACGAGCAGTACTTC; D gene: .; V gene: TRBV7-9; clone size: many; J gene: TRBJ2-7